The clone carrying this T cell receptor (beta chain) came up many times. Antigen specificity is unknown. Germline V gene data show CDR1 as MNHNS and CDR2 as SASEGT. The CDR3 spans 15 residues. Trimming shortened V by 6 bases and J by 0 bases, and 15 bases separated the two germline ends. The data are from a study of CD8 T cells in ankylosing spondylitis. Study-wide results and caveats: Fewer than ten highly homologous variants made up a TCR beta motif that seemed to typify ankylosing spondylitis blood. Disease-linked clones reportedly showed significant enrichment in matched ankylosing spondylitis synovial fluid.

TCR beta libraries were made by quantitative 5'-RACE with molecular barcodes. TCRdb re-called the 5' RACE reads with MiXCR, one entry per CDR3 protein. Among around 490,000 distinct CDR3 sequences listed, roughly 5.2% were seen once. The sequence came from a male donor with ankylosing spondylitis. Material for sequencing was blood, either unsorted or a sorted T cell fraction (not recorded which). The chain recombines TRBV6-1 with TRBJ2-7; no firm D call. DNA of the CDR3: TGTGCCAGCAGGCCTCCAGGCAGTAGCTCCTACGAGCAGTACTTC. Translation: CASRPPGSSSYEQYF.